This T cell receptor (beta chain) was obtained from a study of cytomegalovirus exposure and HLA in healthy donors. General study findings and limits: Reports described diagnosis of cytomegalovirus status by the classifier as highly specific and sensitive. Altogether, 164 TCR beta chains were recorded as cytomegalovirus-associated.

The CDR3 is 14 residues long. V lost 3 bases, J lost 4 bases, and 12 bases lay in between. Germline V gene sequence: CDR1 KGHSH, CDR2 LQKENI. It was with 60 Vbeta and 13 Jbeta primers that the PCR ran. In the study's own analysis: A later analysis counted 80 million or so unique TCR beta chains, roughly 11 million shared. The method was immunoSEQ multiplex PCR; TCRdb's version includes in-frame clones alone and lacks a portion of them. V and J calls and clone size follow that table, whereas D and trimming were derived from the DNA. This table holds 150,000 to 200,000 clones, 60% to 80% found once. About this clone itself: Its antigen is unknown.

Sequenced: PBMCs. This chain links TRBV18 with TRBJ1-1; D gene unclear. The sequence was obtained from a man aged 50-60 years in good health and CMV-seropositive. The CDR3 here is CASSPSLGSTEAFF. DNA of the CDR3: TGTGCCAGCTCACCGAGTCTAGGTAGCACTGAAGCTTTCTTT.